The next 17 T cell receptor beta chains were all read from a single sample in a study of T-cell reconstitution after alpha-beta-depleted transplantation in children. This sample's TCRbeta library carried unique molecular identifier barcodes. TCRdb re-called the PCR reads through MiXCR, storing one row per CDR3 protein. This table has about a million distinct CDR3 sequences, roughly 29% appearing once. Sequencing was performed on PBMCs, mostly from graft donor cells, taken 360 days after TCRalphabeta/CD19-depleted stem cell transplant. These receptors all stem from a boy younger than two who had a stem cell transplant for SCID, so the T cells may come from the graft donor.

The sample holds one count of this clonotype. J is TRBJ2-1 and V is TRBV12-3 or TRBV12-4, with D possibly TRBD1 on 6 matching bases. The CDR3 length is 12 residues. V was cut by 6 bases and J by 7 bases, with 10 bases left in between. CDR3: CASRQGGNEQFF. Here the CDR3 DNA reads TGTGCCAGCAGACAAGGGGGAAATGAGCAGTTCTTC.

There are a few counts of this clonotype. The V call is TRBV12-3 or TRBV12-4, the J call TRBJ2-7; D tentatively reads TRBD1 or TRBD2 (5 bases each). The germline V and J ends were trimmed by 2 bases and 2 bases, with 13 bases remaining between them. The CDR3 consists of 15 residues. The CDR3 nucleotides read TGTGCCAGCAGTTTACGGAGAGGGGTGGCCTACGAGCAGTACTTC. It codes for CASSLRRGVAYEQYF.

The rearrangement links TRBV6-2 or TRBV6-3 to TRBJ2-1; D perhaps matches TRBD1 (6 bases). Germline V gene lookup returns CDR1 MNHEY and CDR2 SVGEGT. The V end lost 2 bases, the J end lost 2 bases, and 16 bases lay between the germline ends. The CDR3 has 17 residues. The CDR3 nucleotides are TGTGCCAGCAGTTACATGCAGGGGTGGAGCACCTACAATGAGCAGTTCTTC. Translated: CASSYMQGWSTYNEQFF.

The chain recombines TRBV20-1 with TRBJ2-3, with 9 positions matching TRBD2. Germline-derived CDR1 and CDR2 are DFQATT and SNEGSKA (reference sequence). The CDR3 runs 14 residues. J lost 3 bases, V lost 3 bases, and 4 bases had no gene match. The chain's CDR3 is CSARAGGPTDTQYF. DNA for the CDR3: TGCAGTGCTAGGGCGGGGGGGCCAACAGATACGCAGTATTTT.

The chain couples TRBV5-1 to TRBJ2-7; D may match TRBD1 or TRBD2 (5 bases each). CDR3 length equals 13 residues. Germline V gene lookup returns CDR1 SGHRS and CDR2 YFSETQ. V lost 6 bases, J lost 5 bases, and 15 bases lay in between. CDR3 loop: CASTVSGGDEQYF. The CDR3 nucleotides read TGCGCCAGCACCGTCTCTGGGGGTGACGAGCAGTACTTC.

The chain is built from TRBV20-1 and TRBJ2-1, with TRBD2 matching over 10 bases. In germline, CDR1 is DFQATT, CDR2 SNEGSKA (reference sequence). The CDR3 has 15 residues. The J segment lost 10 bases and the V segment lost 1 base, leaving 10 bases of the junction unmatched. The CDR3 nucleotides are TGCAGTGCTAGAGTCCCCAGCGGGGGGGCGGGGGAGCAGTTCTTC. It translates to CSARVPSGGAGEQFF.

Only a few counts were recorded for this clonotype. The chain has TRBV27 and TRBJ2-7; 13 nucleotides match TRBD2. The length of the CDR3 is 15 residues. V lost 3 bases, J lost 2 bases, and 1 base stayed unmatched. Per the germline V gene, CDR1 is MNHEY and CDR2 is SMNVEV (reference sequence). This CDR3 is CASSFGTSGAYEQYF. The DNA of the CDR3 is TGTGCCAGCAGTTTCGGGACTAGCGGGGCCTACGAGCAGTACTTC.

This clonotype was observed a few times. The rearrangement links TRBV14 to TRBJ1-1; D not certain. Germline V CDR1 and CDR2: SGHDN, FVKESK. CDR3 length: 16 amino acids. The V end was cut by 1 base, the J end by 1 base, with 13 bases between. CDR3 coding DNA: TGTGCCAGCAGCCAAGGGGCGATTCCGCCGAACACTGAAGCTTTCTTT. Its translation: CASSQGAIPPNTEAFF.

The table lists this clonotype with a count of one. The chain carries TRBV12-3 or TRBV12-4 and TRBJ2-3, with no clear D. The CDR3 covers 15 residues. Trimming left V 4 bases short and J 2 bases short, with 13 bases between. The CDR3 loop is CASSSHSLFTDTQYF. As DNA, the CDR3 is TGTGCCAGCAGTTCCCATTCCTTATTCACAGATACGCAGTATTTT.

This clonotype was picked up one time. CDR3 coding DNA: TGTGCCAGCAGTGAAGCGCTTCGAAGCGGGGGAGAGACCCAGTACTTC. Its translation is CASSEALRSGGETQYF. The chain combines TRBV2 with TRBJ2-5; 8 bases agree with TRBD2. The ends lost 0 bases at V and 4 bases at J; junction bases unmatched: 7. CDR3 length equals 16 residues. Germline CDR1 and CDR2: SNHLY and FYNNEI. The variable domain in full, completed from reference TRBV2 and TRBJ2-5, reads EPEVTQTPSHQVTQMGQEVILRCVPISNHLYFYWYRQILGQKVEFLVSFYNNEISEKSEIFDDQFSVERPDGSNFTLKIRSTKLEDSAMYFCASSEALRSGGETQYFGPGTRLLVL.

V and J are TRBV27 and TRBJ2-3; 12 nucleotides match TRBD1. CDR3 length: 18 amino acids. With V trimmed by 5 bases and J by 6 bases, 15 bases remained unmatched. In germline, CDR1 is MNHEY, CDR2 SMNVEV (reference sequence). CDR3 in amino acids: CASSAYRGTGGVGDTQYF. The CDR3 DNA is TGTGCCAGCAGTGCCTATAGGGGGACAGGGGGCGTTGGGGATACGCAGTATTTT.

The CDR3 spells CASTLVDTDTQYF. The CDR3 nucleotides read TGTGCCAGCACCTTAGTCGACACAGATACGCAGTATTTT. The rearrangement joins TRBV6-6 to TRBJ2-3, with no clear D. Germline lookup yields CDR1 MNHNY and CDR2 SVGAGI (reference sequence). This CDR3 is built from 13 residues. V was shortened by 7 bases and J by 2 bases, with 10 bases between the two germline ends.

In its sample, this clonotype was seen a few times. The rearrangement joins TRBV5-6 to TRBJ2-1; D unclear. With 0 bases removed from V and 1 base from J, the gap between germline ends came to 5 bases. The germline gives CDR1 SGHDT, CDR2 YYEEEE. The CDR3 contains 14 residues. The CDR3 is CASSLAQSYNEQFF. The CDR3, as DNA: TGTGCCAGCAGCTTGGCCCAGTCCTACAATGAGCAGTTCTTC.

The V gene is TRBV4-2, the J gene TRBJ2-3; 9 bases are shared with TRBD1. CDR1 LGHNA and CDR2 YNFKEQ come from the germline V gene. The CDR3 is 16 residues long. The J segment lost 1 base and the V segment lost 0 bases, leaving 2 bases of the junction unmatched. In DNA, the CDR3 is TGTGCCAGCAGCCAAGAGGGACAGGGAGGCACAGATACGCAGTATTTT. Translating gives CASSQEGQGGTDTQYF.

The chain joins TRBV9 to TRBJ2-7; TRBD1 might be the D (6 bases). Trimming pared 4 bases from V and 6 bases from J, leaving 14 bases between. The germline V gene encodes CDR1 SGDLS and CDR2 YYNGEE. This CDR3 contains 13 residues. The CDR3 DNA reads TGTGCCAGCAGCCCAGGGGAACGGGGCGAGCAGTACTTC. As protein: CASSPGERGEQYF.

This chain uses TRBV7-3 with TRBJ2-3; D is undetermined. This CDR3 has 16 residues. The V and J ends lost 3 bases and 3 bases respectively, with 16 bases between them. Germline CDR1 and CDR2: SGHTA and FQGTGA. CDR3 region: CASSLDPGPLTDTQYF. The DNA for the CDR3 is TGTGCCAGCAGCTTGGATCCGGGCCCCCTAACAGATACGCAGTATTTT. The full variable domain, completed using reference TRBV7-3 and TRBJ2-3, is GAGVSQTPSNKVTEKGKYVELRCDPISGHTALYWYRQSLGQGPEFLIYFQGTGAADDSGLPNDRFFAVRPEGSVSTLKIQRTERGDSAVYLCASSLDPGPLTDTQYFGPGTRLTVL.

The rearrangement uses TRBV7-2 and TRBJ1-2, with D possibly TRBD1 on 6 matching bases. This CDR3 has 15 residues. Germline-derived CDR1 and CDR2 are SGHTA and FQGNSA. Trimming removed 1 base from V and 7 bases from J, with 16 bases in between. The CDR3 protein is CASSLVPGTWSGYTF. The DNA for the CDR3 is TGTGCCAGCAGCTTAGTTCCTGGGACATGGAGTGGCTACACCTTC.